This paragraph reports one T cell receptor (beta chain). The sample is drawn from a study of technical replicates of blood from a few donors. The CDR3 runs to 15 residues. Germline values: CDR1 MNHNS, CDR2 SASEGT. V was pared by 8 bases and J by 0 bases, with 16 bases between. Assay: immunoSEQ multiplex PCR; the TCRdb copy retains only in-frame clones and omits some. The profile shows 66,000 or so clones, 97% of them singletons. Sequences were obtained from T cells isolated from PBMCs. The TCR was taken from a human donor in good health. The chain recombines TRBV6-1 with TRBJ1-2, with D unclear. CDR3 sequence reads: CASLERTPANYGYTF. In DNA form, the CDR3 reads TGTGCCAGCCTGGAAAGGACTCCAGCTAACTATGGCTACACCTTC.